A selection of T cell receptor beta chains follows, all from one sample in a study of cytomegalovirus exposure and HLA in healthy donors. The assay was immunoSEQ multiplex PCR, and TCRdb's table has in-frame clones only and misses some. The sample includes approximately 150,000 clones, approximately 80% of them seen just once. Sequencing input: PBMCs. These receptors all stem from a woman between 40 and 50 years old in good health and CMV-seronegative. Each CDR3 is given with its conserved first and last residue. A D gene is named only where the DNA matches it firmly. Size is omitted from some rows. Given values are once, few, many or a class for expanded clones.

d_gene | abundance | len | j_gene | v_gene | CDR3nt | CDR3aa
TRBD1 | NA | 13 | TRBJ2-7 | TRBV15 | TGTGCCACCAGCGGGACAGGGGCCTACGAGCAGTACTTC | CATSGTGAYEQYF
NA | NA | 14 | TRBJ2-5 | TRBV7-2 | TGTGCCAGCAGCTTAGGGGGGCGGCAAGAGACCCAGTACTTC | CASSLGGRQETQYF
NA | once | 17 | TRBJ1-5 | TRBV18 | TGTGCCAGCTCACCATGGGCAGGGTTCGATAGCAATCAGCCCCAGCATTTT | CASSPWAGFDSNQPQHF
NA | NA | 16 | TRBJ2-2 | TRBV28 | TGTGCCACAAGGGGTTGGGTACCCGCGAACACCGGGGAGCTGTTTTTT | CATRGWVPANTGELFF
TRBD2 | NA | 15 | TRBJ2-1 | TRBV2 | TGTGCCAGCACCTCGGGGGGGTTTGTATTTGATGAGCAGTTCTTC | CASTSGGFVFDEQFF
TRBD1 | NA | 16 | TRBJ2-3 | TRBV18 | TGTGCCAGCTCACCCCAAACCGGGACAGGGGTAGATACGCAGTATTTT | CASSPQTGTGVDTQYF
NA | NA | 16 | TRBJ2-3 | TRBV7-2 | TGTGCCAGCAGCCCAGAACTAGCTCTAGGCACAGATACGCAGTATTTT | CASSPELALGTDTQYF
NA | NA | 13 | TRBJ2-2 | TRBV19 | TGTGCCAGTATCGGGGGTAACACCGGGGAGCTGTTTTTT | CASIGGNTGELFF
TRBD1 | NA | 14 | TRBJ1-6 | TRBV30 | TGTGCCTGGGATGCAGGGACAGGCTATTCACCCCTCCACTTT | CAWDAGTGYSPLHF
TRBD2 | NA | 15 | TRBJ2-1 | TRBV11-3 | TGTGCCAGCAGCCGGCGGGGGGGTTCCTTCAATGAGCAGTTCTTC | CASSRRGGSFNEQFF
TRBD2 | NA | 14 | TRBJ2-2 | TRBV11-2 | TGTGCCAGCAGAACCAGCGGGGGCGGTGGGGAGCTGTTTTTT | CASRTSGGGGELFF
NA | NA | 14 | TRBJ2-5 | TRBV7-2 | TGTGCCAGCAGCTTAGCAGGGGTTGAGGAGACCCAGTACTTC | CASSLAGVEETQYF
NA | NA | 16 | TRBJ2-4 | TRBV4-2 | TGTGCCAGCAGCCAAGACAGGGATCTAGCCAAAAACATTCAGTACTTC | CASSQDRDLAKNIQYF
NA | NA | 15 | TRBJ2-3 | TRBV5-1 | TGCGCCAGCACCAACAGCGTCGGGGGCACAGATACGCAGTATTTT | CASTNSVGGTDTQYF